This is a list of T cell receptor beta chains from one sample in a study of blood T cell repertoires in COVID-19. Some clones are missing from TCRdb's copy, which holds only in-frame ones; the method was immunoSEQ multiplex PCR. Of roughly 250,000 clones listed, 88% are singletons. Sequenced: peripheral blood. These receptors all come from a woman aged 40 to 50 who had recovered from COVID-19. Both conserved end residues are part of each CDR3. A D gene is named only where the DNA matches it firmly. A clone size is listed for some rows: how often the clone was seen (once, few, many), or a class if it is expanded.

clone size: -; D gene: TRBD2; J gene: TRBJ2-1; V gene: TRBV7-9; CDR3 protein: CASSLKARLAGTYNEQFF; CDR3 DNA: TGTGCCAGCAGCTTAAAGGCCCGGCTAGCGGGGACATACAATGAGCAGTTCTTC
clone size: -; D gene: -; J gene: TRBJ2-7; V gene: TRBV19; CDR3 protein: CASSTGGDYEQYF; CDR3 DNA: TGTGCCAGTAGTACGGGTGGCGACTACGAGCAGTACTTC
clone size: -; D gene: -; J gene: TRBJ2-5; V gene: TRBV9; CDR3 protein: CASSGSGTLQETQYF; CDR3 DNA: TGTGCCAGCAGCGGGTCCGGGACACTTCAAGAGACCCAGTACTTC
clone size: -; D gene: -; J gene: TRBJ2-1; V gene: TRBV10-3; CDR3 protein: CAISESRLSSSYNEQFF; CDR3 DNA: TGTGCCATCAGTGAGTCGCGGCTCTCAAGCTCCTACAATGAGCAGTTCTTC
clone size: -; D gene: -; J gene: TRBJ2-5; V gene: TRBV5-5; CDR3 protein: CASQVLRETQYF; CDR3 DNA: TGTGCCTCACAGGTCCTCAGAGAGACCCAGTACTTC
clone size: -; D gene: -; J gene: TRBJ1-2; V gene: TRBV11-2; CDR3 protein: CASSLNLEREHTF; CDR3 DNA: TGTGCCAGCAGCTTAAACCTAGAGCGCGAGCACACCTTC
clone size: -; D gene: -; J gene: TRBJ1-1; V gene: TRBV18; CDR3 protein: CASSPQGRTEAFF; CDR3 DNA: TGTGCCAGCTCACCGCAGGGGCGCACTGAAGCTTTCTTT
clone size: -; D gene: -; J gene: TRBJ2-1; V gene: TRBV27; CDR3 protein: CASSFGTRTAEFF; CDR3 DNA: TGTGCCAGCAGTTTCGGGACGCGGACAGCGGAGTTCTTC
clone size: once; D gene: -; J gene: TRBJ2-7; V gene: TRBV9; CDR3 protein: CASSVEAGKRYEQYF; CDR3 DNA: TGTGCCAGCAGCGTAGAAGCAGGGAAGAGGTACGAGCAGTACTTC
clone size: once; D gene: TRBD1; J gene: TRBJ1-1; V gene: TRBV6-6; CDR3 protein: CASRDTGGVHTEAFF; CDR3 DNA: TGTGCCAGCAGGGATACAGGGGGCGTCCACACTGAAGCTTTCTTT
clone size: -; D gene: -; J gene: TRBJ2-7; V gene: TRBV7-9; CDR3 protein: CASSLAAGSFREQYF; CDR3 DNA: TGTGCCAGCAGCTTAGCTGCGGGCTCCTTCAGGGAGCAGTACTTC
clone size: -; D gene: -; J gene: TRBJ2-1; V gene: TRBV19; CDR3 protein: CASSIRSGIYNEQFF; CDR3 DNA: TGTGCCAGTAGTATTCGTAGCGGAATCTACAATGAGCAGTTCTTC
clone size: -; D gene: -; J gene: TRBJ2-1; V gene: TRBV28; CDR3 protein: CASIPQTVNNEQFF; CDR3 DNA: TGTGCCAGCATTCCCCAAACAGTGAACAATGAGCAGTTCTTC
clone size: -; D gene: TRBD1; J gene: TRBJ1-4; V gene: TRBV14; CDR3 protein: CASSPQDRVEKLFF; CDR3 DNA: TGTGCCAGCAGTCCCCAGGACAGGGTTGAAAAACTGTTTTTT
clone size: -; D gene: -; J gene: TRBJ1-2; V gene: TRBV6-5; CDR3 protein: CASRHREGDYGYTF; CDR3 DNA: TGTGCCAGCAGGCACAGGGAGGGGGACTATGGCTACACCTTC
clone size: -; D gene: TRBD1; J gene: TRBJ2-1; V gene: TRBV7-2; CDR3 protein: CASSLEGASYNEQFF; CDR3 DNA: TGTGCCAGCAGCTTAGAGGGGGCCTCCTACAATGAGCAGTTCTTC
clone size: -; D gene: TRBD1; J gene: TRBJ1-2; V gene: TRBV7-2; CDR3 protein: CASSVQGADYGYTF; CDR3 DNA: TGTGCCAGCAGCGTACAGGGGGCAGACTATGGCTACACCTTC
clone size: -; D gene: -; J gene: TRBJ2-3; V gene: TRBV27; CDR3 protein: CASSFWGLGGSTDTQYF; CDR3 DNA: TGTGCCAGCAGTTTTTGGGGGCTCGGGGGGAGCACAGATACGCAGTATTTT